Described below is a single T cell receptor beta chain sequence and its context. As yet, its antigen is unknown. This sample was included in a study of shared clonotypes between healthy human individuals. Study-level results: Roughly 5% of naive CD4 clonotypes were common to a few donors. Represented diversity, genetic and exposure-history alike, was limited by few donors. Generally, estimated richness proved larger in naive subsets than it did in memory subsets.

Germline trimming cut 6 bases from V and 5 bases from J; bases unmatched to any gene: 13. This CDR3 has 19 residues. CDR1 and CDR2 from the germline V gene are LNHDA and SQIVND (reference sequence). In the naive CD8 group, cells lacked CD45RO and were positively selected for CCR7, so terminally differentiated effector memory CD45RA+ cells were left out. The sorted-subset replicate PCRs were given 150 to 200 ng DNA, which is about 30,000 T cell genomes. Clones were sequenced by immunoSEQ multiplex PCR, and TCRdb holds only the in-frame ones, with some missing. The sample lists 1.5 million to 2.5 million clones; about 95% were seen once.

This receptor was obtained from a man aged 18 to 29 in good health. The chain uses TRBV19 and TRBJ2-1; 16 positions match TRBD2. Source material: naive CD8+ T cells sorted from blood. CDR3 amino acids: CASSQTGTSGRVVDNEQFF. The CDR3 bases are TGTGCCAGTAGCCAAACAGGGACTAGCGGGAGGGTGGTAGACAATGAGCAGTTCTTC.